This T cell receptor (beta chain) was captured in a study of T cells after yellow fever vaccination. This clonotype was found many times. TCRdb independently ran MiXCR on the 5' RACE reads; one entry per CDR3 protein. Here the sample spans roughly 330,000 distinct CDR3 sequences, roughly 4.3% being singletons. Germline assignment: CDR1 GTSNPN and CDR2 SVGIG (reference sequence). Trimming removed 1 base at V and 6 bases at J, with 12 bases between. The CDR3 consists of 13 residues. Source: PBMCs, taken 5 days after the yellow fever booster vaccination. This sequence was found in a man aged 18 to 35 who received the YFV17D yellow fever vaccine. V and J are TRBV30 and TRBJ1-2, with no clear D. The CDR3 region has the DNA TGTGCCTGGAGTGGGATCAGGAGAAATGGCTACACCTTC. It yields the protein CAWSGIRRNGYTF. The complete variable domain, with remaining parts taken from reference TRBV30 and TRBJ1-2, reads SQTIHQWPATLVQPVGSPLSLECTVEGTSNPNLYWYRQAAGRGLQLLFYSVGIGQISSEVPQNLSASRPQDRQFILSSKKLLLSDSGFYLCAWSGIRRNGYTFGSGTRLTVV.